These 11 T cell receptor beta chains share one sample of origin, sequenced in a study of cytomegalovirus exposure and HLA in healthy donors. Profiling relied on immunoSEQ multiplex PCR, and the TCRdb table lists in-frame clones only, not all of them. The sample records 350,000 or so clones, just over 85% being singletons. The source material was PBMCs. The receptor set was obtained from a woman aged 18 to 35 in good health and CMV-seronegative.

The V gene is TRBV7-2, the J gene TRBJ2-1; 7 nucleotides match TRBD2. The CDR3 is made up of 13 amino acids. J lost 9 bases, V lost 7 bases, and 9 bases had no gene match. The germline CDR1 and CDR2 sequences are SGHTA and FQGNSA. CDR3 nucleotide sequence: TGTGCCAGCACCCCATTGGGGGGGGTTGAGCAGTTCTTC. This gives the protein CASTPLGGVEQFF.

This chain uses TRBV10-2 with TRBJ2-2, with unresolved D. The CDR3 is made up of 13 amino acids. CDR1 is WSHSY, CDR2 SAAADI, per germline. Trimming removed 10 bases from V and 1 base from J, with 10 bases in between. The CDR3 DNA sequence: TGCGCCATCGGAGCGCAGAACACCGGGGAGCTGTTTTTT. Translated: CAIGAQNTGELFF.

V gene TRBV5-1 combines with J gene TRBJ1-5; tentatively, D is TRBD1 (5 bases). With 3 bases removed from V and 1 base from J, the gap between germline ends came to 20 bases. From germline, CDR1 is SGHRS and CDR2 YFSETQ. The CDR3 has 18 amino acids. DNA for the CDR3: TGCGCCAGCAGCTCCGGGACTCCCAAGGTCAGAAGCAATCAGCCCCAGCATTTT. It codes for CASSSGTPKVRSNQPQHF.

This chain joins TRBV5-4 and TRBJ1-2; the D gene is possibly TRBD1 (5 bases). The CDR3 has 14 residues. Germline values: CDR1 SGHNT, CDR2 YYREEE (reference sequence). The V gene lost 2 bases and the J gene lost 4 bases, with 12 bases spanning the gap. CDR3 residues: CASSFQGDAYGYTF. Written as DNA, the CDR3 is TGTGCCAGCAGCTTTCAGGGTGACGCCTATGGCTACACCTTC.

This clone came up a few times. This rearrangement joins TRBV10-3 to TRBJ1-2; D ambiguous. Trimming removed 6 bases from V and 3 bases from J, with 8 bases in between. The CDR3 has 12 residues. Germline values: CDR1 ENHRY, CDR2 SYGVKD. The CDR3 region is CAISPGDYGYTF. The DNA of the CDR3 is TGTGCCATCAGCCCCGGAGACTATGGCTACACCTTC.

The CDR3 DNA reads TGTGCCACTTCATCCAGCGGCGGGAGCTCCTACAATGAGCAGTTCTTC. This translates into CATSSSGGSSYNEQFF. The chain recombines TRBV19 with TRBJ2-1; 7 positions match TRBD2. CDR1 is LNHDA and CDR2 is SQIVND in the germline V gene (reference sequence). The ends lost 10 bases at V and 0 bases at J; junction bases unmatched: 12. This CDR3 comprises 16 residues. Full variable domain (outside the CDR3, taken from reference TRBV19 and TRBJ2-1): DGGITQSPKYLFRKEGQNVTLSCEQNLNHDAMYWYRQDPGQGLRLIYYSQIVNDFQKGDIAEGYSVSREKKESFPLTVTSAQKNPTAFYLCATSSSGGSSYNEQFFGPGTRLTVL.

The CDR3 spells CASSDPLAGEETQYF. In DNA, the CDR3 is TGTGCCAGCAGCGACCCCCTAGCGGGAGAAGAGACCCAGTACTTC. The J gene is TRBJ2-5, the V gene TRBV9; 10 bases fit TRBD2. The CDR3 has 15 amino acids. Germline lookup yields CDR1 SGDLS and CDR2 YYNGEE. V trimming: 3 bases; J trimming: 3 bases; junction bases outside the gene matches: 5.

The chain is built from TRBV25-1 and TRBJ1-5, with D possibly TRBD1 on 6 matching bases. This CDR3 has 16 residues. Germline-derived CDR1 and CDR2 are MGHDK and SYGVNS. The germline V and J ends were trimmed by 2 bases and 3 bases, with 14 bases remaining between them. CDR3 region: CASSEPGTTANQPQHF. Here the CDR3 DNA reads TGTGCCAGCAGTGAACCCGGGACAACCGCCAATCAGCCCCAGCATTTT.

The count of this clone is one. The chain recombines TRBV7-8 with TRBJ2-2; D ambiguous. The V gene lost 5 bases and the J gene lost 4 bases, with 8 bases spanning the gap. Germline V gene sequence: CDR1 SGHVS, CDR2 FQNEAQ. CDR3 length: 13 amino acids. The CDR3 sequence is CASSPLTTGELFF. The DNA of the CDR3 is TGTGCCAGCAGCCCACTAACCACCGGGGAGCTGTTTTTT.

The V call is TRBV5-6, the J call TRBJ2-1, with D possibly matching TRBD1 (5 bases). CDR3 length: 16 amino acids. CDR1 SGHDT and CDR2 YYEEEE come from the germline V gene. With 4 bases removed from V and 7 bases from J, the gap between germline ends came to 21 bases. The CDR3 is CASSPGGATLGNEQFF. The CDR3 coding sequence is TGTGCCAGCAGCCCTGGTGGGGCTACTCTCGGGAATGAGCAGTTCTTC.

This CDR3 is CASRPGGWSLQETQYF. CDR3 bases: TGTGCCAGCAGACCAGGGGGATGGAGTTTGCAAGAGACCCAGTACTTC. The V call is TRBV7-9, the J call TRBJ2-5, with 7 bases fitting TRBD1. With 6 bases clipped from V and 2 bases from J, the junction kept 12 bases outside the gene matches. Looked up from germline, CDR1 is SEHNR and CDR2 is FQNEAQ (reference sequence). There are 16 residues in the CDR3.